Sequencing of this TCR beta chain was carried out in a study of cytomegalovirus exposure and HLA in healthy donors. The study, taken as a whole, reports: The productive fraction for most TCR beta V segments was about 90% or about 30% in an earlier analysis.

With 60 Vbeta and 13 Jbeta primers, the PCR was carried out. Profiled with immunoSEQ multiplex PCR; TCRdb holds only in-frame clones, not every one. The sample has tens of thousands of clones, and its top ten clones hold 2.5% to 3%. This CDR3 has 14 amino acids. CDR1 is MNHNS, CDR2 SASEGT, per germline. V was shortened by 4 bases and J by 4 bases, with 13 bases between the two germline ends. As to this clone: Antigen: not known.

Source material: PBMCs. The chain employs TRBV6-1 and TRBJ1-2; D is ambiguous. This TCR came from a middle-aged man in good health and CMV-seronegative. CDR3 in amino acids: CASSVLGRGYGYTF. CDR3 sequence (DNA): TGTGCCAGCAGTGTATTAGGCCGAGGCTATGGCTACACCTTC.